This entry features one T cell receptor (beta chain) sequence. 60 Vbeta and 13 Jbeta primers were used in PCR. Repertoires were generated with immunoSEQ multiplex PCR, while TCRdb's copy carries only in-frame clones and drops some. The sample carries 100,000 to 150,000 clones, around 77% recorded once. The germline V and J ends were trimmed by 1 base and 5 bases, with 19 bases remaining between them. Germline V gene sequence: CDR1 SGHVS, CDR2 FQNEAQ. The CDR3 sequence is 17 residues long. This entry is derived from a study of cytomegalovirus exposure and HLA in healthy donors. Material: PBMCs. The clonotype comes from a male donor in good health and CMV-seropositive. The gene calls are TRBV7-8 and TRBJ2-3, with D possibly matching TRBD2 (5 bases). The CDR3 DNA reads as TGTGCCAGCAGCTTAGAAATGCGGAGGTTACGTGGAGATACGCAGTATTTT. This codes for CASSLEMRRLRGDTQYF.